The next 24 T cell receptor beta chains were all read from a single sample in a study of cytomegalovirus exposure and HLA in healthy donors. The PCR was carried out with 60 Vbeta primers and 13 Jbeta primers. Method: immunoSEQ multiplex PCR; TCRdb's copy keeps in-frame clones and lacks some. This table holds about 120,000 clones, under 85% found once. Sequencing used PBMCs. The source is a man under 40 in good health and CMV-seropositive.

The V call is TRBV11-3, the J call TRBJ2-5; possibly TRBD1 for D (6 bases). Germline-derived CDR1 and CDR2 are SGHNT and YENEEA. This CDR3 contains 11 residues. V was cut by 5 bases and J by 5 bases, with 6 bases left in between. The CDR3 DNA reads as TGTGCCAGCAGCACAGGGGAGACCCAGTACTTC. Its translation is CASSTGETQYF.

V usage is TRBV7-2 and J usage is TRBJ2-7, with 11 positions matching TRBD1. The CDR3 loop spans 14 amino acids. J was trimmed by 4 bases and V by 5 bases; bases with no gene match: 4. Germline assignment: CDR1 SGHTA and CDR2 FQGNSA. CDR3 nucleotide sequence: TGTGCCAGCAGCGGACAGGGGGCAGGTTACGAGCAGTACTTC. Its translation is CASSGQGAGYEQYF.

The chain carries TRBV5-1 and TRBJ2-1; 8 positions match TRBD1. V was clipped by 2 bases and J by 8 bases; unmatched bases: 6. This CDR3 is 14 amino acids long. Germline CDR1 reads SGHRS; CDR2 reads YFSETQ. DNA of the CDR3: TGCGCCAGCAGCTTAGGACAGGGATCAGATGAGCAGTTCTTC. It translates to CASSLGQGSDEQFF.

The J gene is TRBJ1-1, the V gene TRBV5-1; D call uncertain. V was cut by 1 base and J by 1 base, with 5 bases left in between. The CDR3 has 13 amino acids. The germline CDR1 and CDR2 sequences are SGHRS and YFSETQ. The DNA of the CDR3 is TGCGCCAGCAGCTTGATGCGGAACACTGAAGCTTTCTTT. This codes for CASSLMRNTEAFF.

The genes are TRBV7-9 and TRBJ2-3; a possible D gene is TRBD2 (6 bases). The ends were cut back, 0 bases at V and 3 bases at J, with 16 bases in the middle. The V gene's germline CDR1 is SEHNR and CDR2 FQNEAQ (reference sequence). This CDR3 region has 17 residues. The CDR3, as DNA: TGTGCCAGCAGCTTAGCTCCCGGAGGGAGTAAGACAGATACGCAGTATTTT. It encodes CASSLAPGGSKTDTQYF.

This clone was recorded once. CDR3 sequence (DNA): TGTGCCAGCAGCCTTTCCCCCGGTTACTACAATGAGCAGTTCTTC. It translates to CASSLSPGYYNEQFF. The V gene is TRBV9, the J gene TRBJ2-1; D unresolved. The CDR3 is made up of 15 amino acids. Trimming left V 4 bases short and J 3 bases short, with 14 bases between. Looked up from germline, CDR1 is SGDLS and CDR2 is YYNGEE.

V gene TRBV5-1 combines with J gene TRBJ2-7; 7 bases align to TRBD1. The V segment lost 0 bases and the J segment 5 bases; nucleotides outside the gene matches: 8. The CDR3 loop spans 15 amino acids. CDR1 is SGHRS, CDR2 YFSETQ, per germline. CDR3 bases: TGCGCCAGCAGCTTGGAAGAGACAGGGATCGACGAGCAGTACTTC. Its translation is CASSLEETGIDEQYF.

This clone has more than one count but fewer than ten. The rearrangement joins TRBV4-1 to TRBJ1-5; D remains ambiguous. This CDR3 comprises 15 residues. Germline V lookup: CDR1 MGHRA, CDR2 YSYEKL. Trimming took 2 bases from V and 2 from J, leaving 10 bases between them. The CDR3 nucleotides read TGCGCCAGCAGCCAATTCGCCGAGGGCAATCAGCCCCAGCATTTT. As protein: CASSQFAEGNQPQHF.

This clone was detected only once. The chain links TRBV29-1 to TRBJ2-5, with D possibly matching TRBD1 (5 bases). There are 13 residues in the CDR3. Trimming stripped 4 bases from V and 1 base from J, with 10 bases between. Germline V gene sequence: CDR1 SQVTM, CDR2 ANQGSEA. The CDR3 is CSVAMDIQETQYF. Written as DNA, the CDR3 is TGCAGCGTTGCCATGGACATCCAAGAGACCCAGTACTTC.

The chain links TRBV6-1 to TRBJ2-5; 8 positions agree with TRBD1. The CDR3 extends over 13 amino acids. CDR1 and CDR2 (germline): MNHNS, SASEGT. The ends lost 6 bases at V and 11 bases at J; junction bases unmatched: 11. The CDR3 is CASSATSQGEQYF. The DNA for the CDR3 is TGTGCCAGCAGCGCAACTTCACAGGGGGAGCAGTACTTC.

CDR3 coding DNA: TGTGCCAGCAGTGAGGGAGGGAGTAACTATGGCTACACCTTC. It codes for CASSEGGSNYGYTF. This chain connects TRBV9 to TRBJ1-2; no clear D gene. Deletions cut 5 bases from V and 1 base from J, with 12 bases between. Germline V gene sequence: CDR1 SGDLS, CDR2 YYNGEE. CDR3 length: 14 residues.

The V gene is TRBV5-1, the J gene TRBJ1-2; 11 nucleotides match TRBD1. CDR1 SGHRS and CDR2 YFSETQ come from the germline V gene. CDR3 size: 17 residues. V trimming: 5 bases; J trimming: 4 bases; junction bases outside the gene matches: 13. CDR3 protein: CASRLSGQGGHGYGYTF. CDR3 coding DNA: TGCGCCAGCAGACTGTCGGGACAGGGGGGACATGGCTATGGCTACACCTTC. The variable domain in full, completed from reference TRBV5-1 and TRBJ1-2, reads KAGVTQTPRYLIKTRGQQVTLSCSPISGHRSVSWYQQTPGQGLQFLFEYFSETQRNKGNFPGRFSGRQFSNSRSEMNVSTLELGDSALYLCASRLSGQGGHGYGYTFGSGTRLTVV.

V and J are TRBV5-1 and TRBJ2-7; 10 bases are a match to TRBD2. The CDR3 is made up of 17 amino acids. J gave up 3 bases and V 0 bases, and 9 bases lay outside the gene matches. The V gene's germline CDR1 is SGHRS and CDR2 YFSETQ. CDR3 sequence: CASSLVASGGYNYEQYF. DNA for the CDR3: TGCGCCAGCAGCTTGGTGGCTAGCGGGGGATATAACTACGAGCAGTACTTC.

Only one count was recorded for this clone. This chain joins TRBV19 and TRBJ1-6; TRBD1 is a possible D gene (5 bases). V was pared by 3 bases and J by 10 bases, with 10 bases between. The CDR3 is made up of 13 amino acids. Germline V gene sequence: CDR1 LNHDA, CDR2 SQIVND (reference sequence). The CDR3 DNA is TGTGCCAGTAGTATTTACGGGGGGTCACCCCTCCACTTT. Amino acid sequence: CASSIYGGSPLHF. The entire variable domain, with the rest obtained from reference TRBV19 and TRBJ1-6, is as follows: DGGITQSPKYLFRKEGQNVTLSCEQNLNHDAMYWYRQDPGQGLRLIYYSQIVNDFQKGDIAEGYSVSREKKESFPLTVTSAQKNPTAFYLCASSIYGGSPLHFGNGTRLTVT.

The V and J genes are TRBV11-2 and TRBJ1-1; D unresolved. V was clipped by 4 bases and J by 1 base, with 10 bases between them. The CDR3 extends over 14 amino acids. Per germline, CDR1 SGHAT and CDR2 FQNNGV. Here the CDR3 reads CASSSQISNTEAFF. The CDR3 nucleotides read TGTGCCAGCAGCTCCCAGATTTCGAACACTGAAGCTTTCTTT.

The V call is TRBV10-2, the J call TRBJ2-7, with D unresolved. V lost 10 bases and J 5 bases, leaving 12 bases between the germline ends. Germline V gene lookup returns CDR1 WSHSY and CDR2 SAAADI. The CDR3 runs to 11 residues. The CDR3 nucleotides are TGCGCCACCCAGATGGGCGACGAGCAGTACTTC. Amino acid sequence: CATQMGDEQYF.

The chain uses TRBV7-9 and TRBJ2-7; TRBD1 matches 7 bases. V shed 5 bases and J 0 bases; nucleotides not matched to a gene: 7. The CDR3 has 15 amino acids. In germline, CDR1 is SEHNR, CDR2 FQNEAQ (reference sequence). The CDR3 spells CASSADWDSSYEQYF. CDR3 in DNA: TGTGCCAGCAGCGCAGACTGGGACAGCTCCTACGAGCAGTACTTC.

The chain couples TRBV28 to TRBJ1-2; weak D call: TRBD1 (5 bases). The V end was cut by 4 bases, the J end by 0 bases, with 12 bases between. The CDR3 is made up of 15 amino acids. In germline, CDR1 is MDHEN, CDR2 SYDVKM. The DNA for the CDR3 is TGTGCCAGCAGTTCCCTAGACAGCCCTAACTATGGCTACACCTTC. Translating it yields CASSSLDSPNYGYTF.

The rearrangement uses TRBV7-9 and TRBJ2-7; D is perhaps TRBD1 (6 bases). The CDR3 has 13 amino acids. Trimming stripped 6 bases from V and 0 bases from J, with 9 bases between. The germline gives CDR1 SEHNR, CDR2 FQNEAQ (reference sequence). CDR3 residues: CASSWDNSYEQYF. Here the CDR3 DNA reads TGTGCCAGCAGTTGGGACAACTCCTACGAGCAGTACTTC.

This clone was detected only a few times. As DNA, the CDR3 is TGCGCCAGCAGCCAAGACGACATGGATACGCAGTATTTT. Protein sequence: CASSQDDMDTQYF. The chain couples TRBV4-1 to TRBJ2-3; D gene uncertain. Germline V CDR1 and CDR2: MGHRA, YSYEKL. The CDR3 runs to 13 residues. Trimming removed 0 bases from V and 6 bases from J, with 7 bases in between.

The chain links TRBV7-3 to TRBJ1-2; 7 bases are a match to TRBD1. There are 15 residues in the CDR3. Germline loops: CDR1 SGHTA, CDR2 FQGTGA. With 0 bases clipped from V and 4 bases from J, the junction kept 5 bases outside the gene matches. For the CDR3, the DNA is TGTGCCAGCAGCTTAACTGGGACAGACAGCTATGGCTACACCTTC. This sequence encodes CASSLTGTDSYGYTF.

The rearrangement links TRBV19 to TRBJ2-7; tentatively, D is TRBD2 (5 bases). The V and J ends lost 10 bases and 13 bases respectively, with 17 bases between them. Germline CDR1 is LNHDA and CDR2 is SQIVND (reference sequence). The CDR3 length is 10 residues. The CDR3 spells CATFAGSLYF. CDR3 bases: TGTGCCACTTTTGCGGGTTCCCTTTACTTC.

This clone appeared a single time. The J gene is TRBJ1-2, the V gene TRBV14, with D possibly TRBD1 on 6 matching bases. Between the trimmed V and J ends, which lost 4 bases and 7 bases, there was a span of 25 bases. CDR1 is SGHDN and CDR2 is FVKESK in the germline V gene. This CDR3 is 17 amino acids long. Here the CDR3 reads CASSRSSIQGPPVGYTF. The DNA of the CDR3 is TGTGCCAGCAGCCGTTCCTCAATTCAGGGGCCCCCCGTTGGCTACACCTTC. The whole variable domain, remainder taken from reference TRBV14 and TRBJ1-2, is EAGVTQFPSHSVIEKGQTVTLRCDPISGHDNLYWYRRVMGKEIKFLLHFVKESKQDESGMPNNRFLAERTGGTYSTLKVQPAELEDSGVYFCASSRSSIQGPPVGYTFGSGTRLTVV.

This chain uses TRBV6-1 with TRBJ2-7, with 7 bases aligning to TRBD1. V shed 3 bases, J shed 8 bases, and the junction held 7 bases outside the gene matches. This CDR3 is built from 13 residues. The germline CDR1 and CDR2 sequences are MNHNS and SASEGT. The CDR3 loop is CASSEVDRDKQYF. In DNA form, the CDR3 reads TGTGCCAGCAGTGAGGTTGACAGGGACAAGCAGTACTTC.